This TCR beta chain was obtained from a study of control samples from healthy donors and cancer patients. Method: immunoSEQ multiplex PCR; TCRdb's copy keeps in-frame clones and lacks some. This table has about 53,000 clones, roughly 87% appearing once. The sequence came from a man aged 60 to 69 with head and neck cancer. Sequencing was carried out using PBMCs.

Here the CDR3 reads CASSFAGTDTGELFF. As DNA, the CDR3 is TGTGCCAGCAGTTTCGCGGGGACCGACACCGGGGAGCTGTTTTTT. The chain has TRBV27 and TRBJ2-2; maybe TRBD2 (6 bases). The ends were cut back, 3 bases at V and 3 bases at J, with 11 bases in the middle. This CDR3 has 15 residues. Looked up from germline, CDR1 is MNHEY and CDR2 is SMNVEV (reference sequence).